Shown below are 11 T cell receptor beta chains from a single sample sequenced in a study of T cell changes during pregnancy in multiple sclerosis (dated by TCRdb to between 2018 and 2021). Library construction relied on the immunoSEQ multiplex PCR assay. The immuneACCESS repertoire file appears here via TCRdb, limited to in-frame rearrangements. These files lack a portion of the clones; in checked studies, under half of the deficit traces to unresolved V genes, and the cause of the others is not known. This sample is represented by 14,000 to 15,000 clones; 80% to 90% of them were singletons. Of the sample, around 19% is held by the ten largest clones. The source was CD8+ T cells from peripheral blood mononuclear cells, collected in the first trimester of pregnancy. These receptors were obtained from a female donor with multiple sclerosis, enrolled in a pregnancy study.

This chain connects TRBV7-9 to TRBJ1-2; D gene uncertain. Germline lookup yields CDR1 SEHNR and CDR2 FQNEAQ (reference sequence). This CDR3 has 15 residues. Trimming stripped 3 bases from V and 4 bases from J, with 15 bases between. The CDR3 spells CASSFLDQRIYGYTF. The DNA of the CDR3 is TGTGCCAGCAGCTTCTTAGATCAGCGGATCTATGGCTACACCTTC.

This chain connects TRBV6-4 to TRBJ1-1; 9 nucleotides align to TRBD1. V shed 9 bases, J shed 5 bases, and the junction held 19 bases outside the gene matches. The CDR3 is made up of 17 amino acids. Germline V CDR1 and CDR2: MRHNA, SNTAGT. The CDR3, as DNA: TGTGCCAGACCCCCGCACCGGACAGGGGTATTATGGACTGAAGCTTTCTTT. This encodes CARPPHRTGVLWTEAFF.

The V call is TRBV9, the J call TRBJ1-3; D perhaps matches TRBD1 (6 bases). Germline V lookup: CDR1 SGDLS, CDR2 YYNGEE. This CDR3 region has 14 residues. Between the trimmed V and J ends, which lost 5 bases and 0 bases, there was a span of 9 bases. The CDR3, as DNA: TGTGCCAGCAGTCGGACAGACTCTGGAAACACCATATATTTT. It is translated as CASSRTDSGNTIYF.

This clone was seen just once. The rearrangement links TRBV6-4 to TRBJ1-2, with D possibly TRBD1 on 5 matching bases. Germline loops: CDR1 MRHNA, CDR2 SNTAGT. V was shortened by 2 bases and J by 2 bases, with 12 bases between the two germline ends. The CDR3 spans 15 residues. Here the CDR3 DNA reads TGTGCCAGCAGTGACAGGGGCAGGGCCAACTATGGCTACACCTTC. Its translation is CASSDRGRANYGYTF.

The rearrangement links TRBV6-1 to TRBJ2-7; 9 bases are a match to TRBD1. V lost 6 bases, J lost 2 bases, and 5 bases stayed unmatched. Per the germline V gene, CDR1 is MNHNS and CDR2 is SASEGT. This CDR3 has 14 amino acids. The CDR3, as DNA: TGTGCCAGCAGCTACAGGGGGCAGACCTACGAGCAGTACTTC. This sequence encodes CASSYRGQTYEQYF.

CDR3 nucleotides: TGTGCCAGCAGCGTAGACAGGGGGAGGAATGAGCAGTTCTTC. It yields the protein CASSVDRGRNEQFF. The chain recombines TRBV9 with TRBJ2-1, with 8 bases matching TRBD1. The CDR3 is 14 amino acids. V dropped 0 bases and J dropped 7; count of bases not matched to a gene: 3. The germline CDR1 and CDR2 sequences are SGDLS and YYNGEE.

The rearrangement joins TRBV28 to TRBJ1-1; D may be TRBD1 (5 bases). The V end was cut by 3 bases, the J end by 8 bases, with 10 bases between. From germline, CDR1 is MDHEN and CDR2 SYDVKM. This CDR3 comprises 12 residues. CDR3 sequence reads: CASSFWQGEAFF. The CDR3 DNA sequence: TGTGCCAGCAGTTTCTGGCAGGGAGAAGCTTTCTTT. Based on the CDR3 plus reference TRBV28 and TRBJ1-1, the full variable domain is DVKVTQSSRYLVKRTGEKVFLECVQDMDHENMFWYRQDPGLGLRLIYFSYDVKMKEKGDIPEGYSVSREKKERFSLILESASTNQTSMYLCASSFWQGEAFFGQGTRLTVV.

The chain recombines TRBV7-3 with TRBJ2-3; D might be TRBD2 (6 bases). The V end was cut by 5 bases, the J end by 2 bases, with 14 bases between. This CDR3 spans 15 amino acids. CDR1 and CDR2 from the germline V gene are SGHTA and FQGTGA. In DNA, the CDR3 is TGTGCCAGCAGCCTCAGGGACTTACCCACAGATACGCAGTATTTT. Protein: CASSLRDLPTDTQYF.

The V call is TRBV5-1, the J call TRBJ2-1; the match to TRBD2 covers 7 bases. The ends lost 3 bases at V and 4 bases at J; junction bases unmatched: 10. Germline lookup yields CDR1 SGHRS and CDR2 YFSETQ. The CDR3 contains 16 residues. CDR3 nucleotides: TGCGCCAGCAGCTCAGGGTCAGCGGGATATTACAATGAGCAGTTCTTC. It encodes CASSSGSAGYYNEQFF.

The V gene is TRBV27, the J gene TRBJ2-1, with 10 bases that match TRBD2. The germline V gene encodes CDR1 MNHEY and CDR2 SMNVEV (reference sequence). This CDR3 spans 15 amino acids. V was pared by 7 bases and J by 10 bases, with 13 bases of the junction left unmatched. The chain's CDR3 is CASTLRLAGVHEQFF. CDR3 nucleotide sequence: TGTGCCAGCACCCTCCGGCTAGCGGGAGTCCACGAGCAGTTCTTC.

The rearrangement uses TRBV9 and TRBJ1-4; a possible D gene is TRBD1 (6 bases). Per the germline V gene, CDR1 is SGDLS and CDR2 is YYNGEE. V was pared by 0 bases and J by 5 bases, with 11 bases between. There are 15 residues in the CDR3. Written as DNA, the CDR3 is TGTGCCAGCAGCGTAGTTGGGGGGGCAAATGAAAAACTGTTTTTT. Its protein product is CASSVVGGANEKLFF.